This TCR beta chain appears in the sequencing data of a study of blood T cells in healthy people across ages. Using a J-beta primer mix together with a sample-barcoded 5' primer, a second PCR was run for about 7 to 12 cycles. TCRdb analysed the 5' RACE reads with MiXCR anew, one entry per CDR3 protein. The sample records under 1,000,000 distinct CDR3 sequences, 36% being singletons. The CDR3 contains 16 residues. CDR1 and CDR2 (germline): LGHNA, YSLEER. Trimming removed 1 base from V and 4 bases from J, with 13 bases in between. This clonotype was picked up a small number of times. This receptor was taken from a young man in good health. The source material was blood. V gene TRBV4-3 combines with J gene TRBJ2-2; tentatively, D is TRBD1 (6 bases). Here the CDR3 reads CASSQAVTGITGELFF. CDR3 sequence (DNA): TGCGCCAGCAGCCAAGCGGTTACAGGGATCACCGGGGAGCTGTTTTTT.